This T cell receptor (beta chain) came from a study of T cells after yellow fever vaccination. They built TCR cDNA with 5'RACE template switching, a step that put in a universal primer site and UMIs. TCRdb ran MiXCR on the 5' RACE reads and lists one entry per CDR3 protein. The table has approximately 300,000 distinct CDR3 sequences, roughly 9.4% seen once; the top ten hold roughly 18%. V lost 0 bases and J 4 bases, leaving 13 bases between the germline ends. CDR1 SGHRS and CDR2 YFSETQ come from the germline V gene. CDR3 size: 15 residues. General study results and limits: The CD4 and CD8 compartments had a small share of their clonotypes in common. A large majority of primary-vaccination clones showed up again after the booster (96% CD4, around 85% CD8).

About this clonotype: As yet, its antigen is unknown.

The J gene is TRBJ2-5, the V gene TRBV5-1, with D maybe TRBD2 (6 bases). This sample comprised PBMCs, obtained on the day of the first yellow fever vaccination. The receptor was isolated from a man younger than 30 who received the YFV17D yellow fever vaccine. The CDR3: CASSLVGGGGETQYF. The CDR3 region has the DNA TGCGCCAGCAGCTTGGTTGGGGGAGGAGGAGAGACCCAGTACTTC. Full variable domain (outside the CDR3, taken from reference TRBV5-1 and TRBJ2-5): KAGVTQTPRYLIKTRGQQVTLSCSPISGHRSVSWYQQTPGQGLQFLFEYFSETQRNKGNFPGRFSGRQFSNSRSEMNVSTLELGDSALYLCASSLVGGGGETQYFGPGTRLLVL.